Listed here is a single TCR beta chain. The antigen is undetermined. This record belongs to a study of T-cell reconstitution after alpha-beta-depleted transplantation in children. Researchers prepared the TCRbeta library using unique molecular identifiers, the study reports. TCRdb recomputed calls from the PCR reads with MiXCR, one row per CDR3 protein. The sample lists 300,000 to 400,000 distinct CDR3 sequences; around 15% were seen once. Trimming left V 4 bases short and J 4 bases short, with 10 bases between. CDR3 size: 13 residues. Overall study results and limits: Once a year had passed after transplant, T-cell counts and diversity came mostly from newly produced T cells. High day-60 TCRbeta diversity in some patients came from surviving recipient T cells and thymic progenitors. Alpha-beta T cells present about two months after transplant were reported to originate from several hundred expanded graft clones.

This clonotype originated in a male patient between 2 and 15 years old who had a stem cell transplant for acute lymphoblastic leukemia, so the T cells may come from the graft donor. The V and J genes are TRBV12-3 or TRBV12-4 and TRBJ1-2; possible D gene TRBD1, 5 bases. Sequencing used PBMCs, mostly from graft donor cells, obtained 360 days after TCRalphabeta/CD19-depleted stem cell transplant. CDR3 sequence reads: CASSYDSVYGYTF. The DNA for the CDR3 is TGTGCCAGCAGTTATGACAGTGTCTATGGCTACACCTTC.